A single sample gave rise to the 31 T cell receptor beta chains below, sequenced in a study of blood T cell repertoires in COVID-19. Method: immunoSEQ multiplex PCR; TCRdb's copy keeps in-frame clones and lacks some. The repertoire has around 170,000 clones, about 86% of them found once; the top ten carry roughly 7%. The material sequenced was peripheral blood. Every receptor here comes from a middle-aged man with active or convalescent COVID-19.

The CDR3 DNA follows: TGTGCCACCAGCAGACAGGGAAGCTCCTACGAGCAGTACTTC. Its translation is CATSRQGSSYEQYF. The chain joins TRBV15 to TRBJ2-7; weak D call: TRBD1 (5 bases). The CDR3 has 14 amino acids. Trimming took off 2 bases at V and 0 bases at J, with 8 bases between the two ends. The V gene's germline CDR1 is LNHNV and CDR2 YYDKDF (reference sequence). The complete variable domain, with remaining parts taken from reference TRBV15 and TRBJ2-7, reads DAMVIQNPRYQVTQFGKPVTLSCSQTLNHNVMYWYQQKSSQAPKLLFHYYDKDFNNEADTPDNFQSRRPNTSFCFLDIRSPGLGDTAMYLCATSRQGSSYEQYFGPGTRLTVT.

V gene TRBV3-1 (or the pseudogene TRBV3-2) combines with J gene TRBJ2-1, with TRBD1 matching over 7 bases. The V segment lost 4 bases and the J segment 10 bases; nucleotides outside the gene matches: 7. The germline CDR1 and CDR2 sequences are LGHDT and YNNKEL (reference sequence). This CDR3 contains 13 residues. DNA of the CDR3: TGTGCCAGCAGCCTAGACAGGGTTGGAGAGCAGTTCTTC. Its translation: CASSLDRVGEQFF.

The rearrangement links TRBV6-5 to TRBJ1-3; no reliable D call. Germline V gives CDR1 MNHEY, CDR2 SVGAGI. The CDR3 sequence is 14 residues long. The V end lost 0 bases, the J end lost 9 bases, and 12 bases lay between the germline ends. DNA for the CDR3: TGTGCCAGCAGTTACTCGGGAGGGAGAAGCACCATATATTTT. This encodes CASSYSGGRSTIYF.

This clone was counted once. The rearrangement uses TRBV6-5 and TRBJ1-2; 7 bases line up with TRBD1. CDR3 length: 13 residues. The germline V gene has CDR1 MNHEY and CDR2 SVGAGI. V was clipped by 6 bases and J by 6 bases; unmatched bases: 7. CDR3 region: CASSQGQVDGYTF. The CDR3 nucleotides are TGTGCCAGCAGCCAAGGACAGGTGGATGGCTACACCTTC.

The gene calls are TRBV9 and TRBJ2-2, with a tentative D call TRBD2 (5 bases). The CDR3 covers 18 residues. V lost 0 bases and J lost 0, with 15 bases in between. Germline V gene lookup returns CDR1 SGDLS and CDR2 YYNGEE. CDR3 DNA sequence: TGTGCCAGCAGCGTAGAGGTTGGGTGGGGAGCGAACACCGGGGAGCTGTTTTTT. Encoded protein: CASSVEVGWGANTGELFF.

The chain uses TRBV29-1 and TRBJ2-2; 7 nucleotides line up with TRBD2. Germline CDR1 SQVTM, CDR2 ANQGSEA. This CDR3 region has 17 residues. The V gene end was trimmed by 1 base and the J gene end by 5 bases; junction bases not matched to a gene: 13. The CDR3 sequence is CSVEATKTSSRTGELFF. In DNA, the CDR3 is TGCAGCGTTGAAGCGACAAAGACTAGCAGTCGGACCGGGGAGCTGTTTTTT.

This chain uses TRBV10-3 with TRBJ1-2; D may be TRBD1 (5 bases). There are 11 residues in the CDR3. Germline lookup yields CDR1 ENHRY and CDR2 SYGVKD. V lost 7 bases and J 4 bases, leaving 7 bases between the germline ends. The CDR3 DNA is TGTGCCATCACTGACAGCTATGGCTACACCTTC. Protein product: CAITDSYGYTF.

The gene calls are TRBV5-5 and TRBJ2-7; 7 nucleotides match TRBD1. The ends lost 0 bases at V and 7 bases at J; junction bases unmatched: 10. Germline CDR1 is SGHKS and CDR2 is YYEKEE (reference sequence). The CDR3 contains 15 residues. The CDR3 DNA reads as TGTGCCAGCAGCTTGGAGGGGGCTGCATCTAGGGAGCAGTACTTC. Translating gives CASSLEGAASREQYF. The whole variable domain, filled in from reference TRBV5-5 and TRBJ2-7, reads DAGVTQSPTHLIKTRGQQVTLRCSPISGHKSVSWYQQVLGQGPQFIFQYYEKEERGRGNFPDRFSARQFPNYSSELNVNALLLGDSALYLCASSLEGAASREQYFGPGTRLTVT.

This clone was seen only once. This chain joins TRBV4-1 and TRBJ1-4, with 8 bases matching TRBD1. The V gene end was trimmed by 6 bases and the J gene end by 6 bases; junction bases not matched to a gene: 6. Per the germline V gene, CDR1 is MGHRA and CDR2 is YSYEKL. The CDR3 sequence is 14 residues long. DNA for the CDR3: TGCGCCAGCAGTCAGGACAGGGTCGATGAAAAACTGTTTTTT. It translates to CASSQDRVDEKLFF.

The gene calls are TRBV4-3 and TRBJ1-5, with D hard to call. CDR1 is LGHNA, CDR2 YSLEER, per germline. Trimming stripped 4 bases from V and 11 bases from J, with 15 bases between. The CDR3 consists of 13 residues. The CDR3 DNA sequence: TGCGCCAGCAGCCCTAGCAGGACCGGGGCCCAGCATTTT. Its translation is CASSPSRTGAQHF.

CDR3 residues: CASSSRQGSPGNTIYF. CDR3 DNA: TGTGCCAGCAGCTCTCGACAGGGGAGTCCCGGAAACACCATATATTTT. V usage is TRBV5-4 and J usage is TRBJ1-3, with TRBD1 matching over 8 bases. This CDR3 is 16 amino acids long. Germline CDR1 reads SGHNT; CDR2 reads YYREEE (reference sequence). The trim removed 3 bases at V and 4 bases at J, leaving 9 bases unmatched.

V is TRBV3-1 (or the pseudogene TRBV3-2) and J is TRBJ2-1, with D maybe TRBD2 (5 bases). The germline V gene encodes CDR1 LGHDT and CDR2 YNNKEL (reference sequence). With 0 bases removed from V and 4 bases from J, the gap between germline ends came to 10 bases. The CDR3 loop spans 15 amino acids. DNA for the CDR3: TGTGCCAGCAGCCAAGACTCCGCGGGTTACAATGAGCAGTTCTTC. Its protein product is CASSQDSAGYNEQFF.

The chain links TRBV6-5 to TRBJ2-1, with TRBD1 identical over 10 bases. CDR1 and CDR2 (germline): MNHEY, SVGAGI. Germline trimming cut 5 bases from V and 4 bases from J; bases unmatched to any gene: 5. The length of the CDR3 is 15 residues. CDR3 DNA sequence: TGTGCCAGCAGTCCGGGACAGGGGTTTTACAATGAGCAGTTCTTC. Translated, it gives CASSPGQGFYNEQFF.

The chain couples TRBV5-8 to TRBJ2-3; 11 bases align to TRBD2. The CDR3 sequence is 14 residues long. Germline CDR1 and CDR2: SGHTS and YDEGEE. The J segment lost 7 bases and the V segment lost 1 base, leaving 2 bases of the junction unmatched. CDR3 in DNA: TGTGCCAGCAGCTTGACTAGCGGGAGAAATACGCAGTATTTT. Translating it yields CASSLTSGRNTQYF.

The V call is TRBV19, the J call TRBJ2-1; 8 nucleotides agree with TRBD1. V was pared by 2 bases and J by 7 bases, with 13 bases of the junction left unmatched. CDR3 size: 17 residues. Germline lookup yields CDR1 LNHDA and CDR2 SQIVND (reference sequence). In DNA, the CDR3 is TGTGCCAGTAGTATACAGGCAGGGGGCGGCCGGGGGAATGAGCAGTTCTTC. Translation gives CASSIQAGGGRGNEQFF.

The chain is built from TRBV7-9 and TRBJ1-1, with TRBD1 matching 8 bases. The V segment lost 1 base and the J segment 3 bases; nucleotides outside the gene matches: 7. The CDR3 extends over 16 amino acids. Looked up from germline, CDR1 is SEHNR and CDR2 is FQNEAQ (reference sequence). CDR3 sequence reads: CASSLGQGAQDTEAFF. CDR3 in DNA: TGTGCCAGCAGCTTAGGGCAGGGGGCGCAGGACACTGAAGCTTTCTTT.

This chain connects TRBV27 to TRBJ1-6, with D possibly being TRBD1 (5 bases). This CDR3 has 13 residues. Germline V gives CDR1 MNHEY, CDR2 SMNVEV (reference sequence). V was cut by 3 bases and J by 7 bases, with 7 bases left in between. This CDR3 reads CASSLTANSPLHF. The CDR3 DNA follows: TGTGCCAGCAGTTTGACAGCGAATTCACCCCTCCACTTT.

The rearrangement uses TRBV5-1 and TRBJ1-4; 9 nucleotides agree with TRBD1. The V segment lost 4 bases and the J segment 8 bases; nucleotides outside the gene matches: 9. Germline loops: CDR1 SGHRS, CDR2 YFSETQ. This CDR3 spans 15 amino acids. As DNA, the CDR3 is TGCGCCAGCAGCATGGGACAGGGTATGAGAGAAAAACTGTTTTTT. Amino acids: CASSMGQGMREKLFF.

This sequence joins TRBV15 and TRBJ1-1; unclear D gene. V was shortened by 0 bases and J by 5 bases, with 10 bases between the two germline ends. This CDR3 region has 14 residues. The germline gives CDR1 LNHNV, CDR2 YYDKDF (reference sequence). Here the CDR3 reads CATSRDFGVTEAFF. CDR3 sequence (DNA): TGTGCCACCAGCAGAGATTTTGGAGTGACTGAAGCTTTCTTT. The entire variable domain, with the rest obtained from reference TRBV15 and TRBJ1-1, is as follows: DAMVIQNPRYQVTQFGKPVTLSCSQTLNHNVMYWYQQKSSQAPKLLFHYYDKDFNNEADTPDNFQSRRPNTSFCFLDIRSPGLGDTAMYLCATSRDFGVTEAFFGQGTRLTVV.

The chain employs TRBV18 and TRBJ1-4; TRBD1 agrees at 8 bases. V shed 2 bases and J 8 bases; nucleotides not matched to a gene: 10. Germline V gives CDR1 KGHSH, CDR2 LQKENI. The CDR3 totals 16 residues. The CDR3 loop is CASSPENGQGEEKLFF. The CDR3 DNA is TGTGCCAGCTCACCAGAAAACGGACAGGGTGAGGAAAAACTGTTTTTT.

CDR3 in DNA: TGTGCCAGCAGCCCGCACGGGAGGGGCGGGAGGTTCAATGAGCAGTTCTTC. Translated, it gives CASSPHGRGGRFNEQFF. V is TRBV9 and J is TRBJ2-1, with 8 bases aligning to TRBD2. Trimming cost V 4 bases and J 6 bases; bases outside gene matches: 15. CDR3 length: 17 residues. The germline V gene encodes CDR1 SGDLS and CDR2 YYNGEE.

The rearrangement uses TRBV19 and TRBJ2-4, with D possibly TRBD2 on 7 matching bases. CDR3 size: 13 residues. V was cut by 3 bases and J by 9 bases, with 12 bases left in between. Germline V gene lookup returns CDR1 LNHDA and CDR2 SQIVND (reference sequence). CDR3: CASSMERGGIQYF. The CDR3 region has the DNA TGTGCCAGTAGTATGGAAAGGGGGGGCATTCAGTACTTC. The variable domain in full, with the rest retrieved from reference TRBV19 and TRBJ2-4, is DGGITQSPKYLFRKEGQNVTLSCEQNLNHDAMYWYRQDPGQGLRLIYYSQIVNDFQKGDIAEGYSVSREKKESFPLTVTSAQKNPTAFYLCASSMERGGIQYFGAGTRLSVL.

CDR3 DNA: TGTGCCAGTAGTATTATGGGGGGACAGCCCCAGCATTTT. This sequence encodes CASSIMGGQPQHF. This chain connects TRBV19 to TRBJ1-5; D might be TRBD1 (5 bases). CDR1 LNHDA and CDR2 SQIVND come from the germline V gene (reference sequence). CDR3 size: 13 residues. The ends were cut back, 3 bases at V and 7 bases at J, with 10 bases in the middle.

The chain links TRBV7-2 to TRBJ2-5; 14 bases fit TRBD2. Germline-derived CDR1 and CDR2 are SGHTA and FQGNSA. Germline trimming cut 4 bases from V and 11 bases from J; bases unmatched to any gene: 9. The CDR3 runs 15 residues. The CDR3 is CASSSPGLAGAPQYF. The CDR3 DNA sequence: TGTGCCAGCAGCTCACCGGGACTAGCGGGGGCTCCTCAGTACTTC.

V and J are TRBV23-1 and TRBJ1-1; D gene ambiguous. TRBV23-1 belongs to the ORF category, with a function that is uncertain. This CDR3 spans 16 amino acids. With 6 bases removed from V and 2 bases from J, the gap between germline ends came to 19 bases. Written as DNA, the CDR3 is TGCGCCAGCAGAACCCTCGAGGTCAGATTTAACACTGAAGCTTTCTTT. Translating gives CASRTLEVRFNTEAFF.

This chain uses TRBV7-2 with TRBJ1-1; D is undetermined. The CDR3 is made up of 14 amino acids. Germline assignment: CDR1 SGHTA and CDR2 FQGNSA. V gave up 5 bases and J gave up 0 bases, with 10 bases separating them. DNA of the CDR3: TGTGCCAGCAGCCCTCGTACAGTGAACACTGAAGCTTTCTTT. Protein: CASSPRTVNTEAFF.

This chain's CDR3 is CASRPNGRSYEQYF. The CDR3 DNA reads TGTGCCAGTAGGCCTAATGGGCGCTCCTACGAGCAGTACTTC. The chain links TRBV19 to TRBJ2-7; no clear D. Germline loops: CDR1 LNHDA, CDR2 SQIVND (reference sequence). Between the trimmed V and J ends, which lost 6 bases and 0 bases, there was a span of 12 bases. The CDR3 totals 14 residues.

The chain joins TRBV25-1 to TRBJ1-4; 7 bases map to TRBD1. The germline gives CDR1 MGHDK, CDR2 SYGVNS. The V and J ends lost 1 base and 0 bases, in that order; junction bases with no gene match: 5. The CDR3 covers 17 residues. The CDR3 DNA sequence: TGTGCCAGCAGTGAATCCCACAGGGGTCCAACTAATGAAAAACTGTTTTTT. Protein product: CASSESHRGPTNEKLFF.

This clone has only one observation. The J gene is TRBJ2-3, the V gene TRBV6-4; 9 bases line up with TRBD2. Germline V gene data show CDR1 as MRHNA and CDR2 as SNTAGT. This CDR3 has 16 residues. Trimming took 0 bases from V and 4 from J; bases not matched to a gene: 5. CDR3 residues: CASSDSAGGGADTQYF. The CDR3 coding sequence is TGTGCCAGCAGTGACTCTGCGGGAGGGGGGGCAGATACGCAGTATTTT.

J is TRBJ1-2 and V is TRBV2, with 7 nucleotides matching TRBD1. This CDR3 comprises 13 residues. Germline loops: CDR1 SNHLY, CDR2 FYNNEI. The ends lost 4 bases at V and 4 bases at J; junction bases unmatched: 3. The CDR3 is CASSVQGGYGYTF. CDR3 DNA: TGTGCCAGCAGTGTGCAGGGGGGCTATGGCTACACCTTC. The variable domain in full, with the rest retrieved from reference TRBV2 and TRBJ1-2, is EPEVTQTPSHQVTQMGQEVILRCVPISNHLYFYWYRQILGQKVEFLVSFYNNEISEKSEIFDDQFSVERPDGSNFTLKIRSTKLEDSAMYFCASSVQGGYGYTFGSGTRLTVV.

The chain is built from TRBV11-1 and TRBJ2-5; unclear D gene. V was shortened by 2 bases and J by 5 bases, with 6 bases between the two germline ends. This CDR3 contains 12 residues. The germline gives CDR1 SGHAT, CDR2 FQDESV (reference sequence). The DNA of the CDR3 is TGTGCCAGCAGCTTACACTCTGAGACCCAGTACTTC. Its protein is CASSLHSETQYF.